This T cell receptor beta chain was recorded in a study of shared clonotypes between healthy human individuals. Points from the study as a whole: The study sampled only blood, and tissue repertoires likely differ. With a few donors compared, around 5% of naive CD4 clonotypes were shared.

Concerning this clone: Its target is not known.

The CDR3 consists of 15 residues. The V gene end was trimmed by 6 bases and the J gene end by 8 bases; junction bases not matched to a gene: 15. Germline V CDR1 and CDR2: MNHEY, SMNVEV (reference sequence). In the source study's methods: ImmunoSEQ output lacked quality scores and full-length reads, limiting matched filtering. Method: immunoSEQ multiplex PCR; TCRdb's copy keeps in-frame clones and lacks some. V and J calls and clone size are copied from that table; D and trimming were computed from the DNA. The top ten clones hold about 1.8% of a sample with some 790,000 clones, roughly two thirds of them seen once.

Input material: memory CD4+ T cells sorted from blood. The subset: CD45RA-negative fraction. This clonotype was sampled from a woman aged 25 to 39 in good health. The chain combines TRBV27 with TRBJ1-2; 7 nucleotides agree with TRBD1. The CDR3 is CASSRIDRVGNGYTF. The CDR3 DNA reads TGTGCCAGCAGCCGAATCGACAGGGTGGGGAACGGCTACACCTTC.